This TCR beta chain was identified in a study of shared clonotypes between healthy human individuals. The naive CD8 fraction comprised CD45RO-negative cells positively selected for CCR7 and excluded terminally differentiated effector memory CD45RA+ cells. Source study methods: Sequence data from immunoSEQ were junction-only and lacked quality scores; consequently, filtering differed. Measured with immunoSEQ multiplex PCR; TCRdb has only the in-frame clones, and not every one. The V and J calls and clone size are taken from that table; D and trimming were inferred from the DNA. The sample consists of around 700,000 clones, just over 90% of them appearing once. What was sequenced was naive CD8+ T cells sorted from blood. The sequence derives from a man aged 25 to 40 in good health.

The CDR3 DNA follows: TGTGCCACCAGCAGAGCCCGGGCTGATTCTAGCTACGAGCAGTACTTC. Protein product: CATSRARADSSYEQYF. The chain combines TRBV15 with TRBJ2-7; no definite D call. This CDR3 region has 16 residues. CDR1 and CDR2 from the germline V gene are LNHNV and YYDKDF (reference sequence). The V end lost 1 base, the J end lost 3 bases, and 16 bases lay between the germline ends.